This T cell receptor beta chain was identified in a study of type 1 regulatory T cells. Across the study: An in vitro protocol generated T-allo10, a Tr1-enriched, alloantigen-specific CD4 T cell product.

T-allo10 cells from the graft donor were described as anergic, host-alloantigen-specific, and alloantigen-specific suppressors. This clonotype came up a few times. What it binds is unknown. TCRdb reprocessed the reads via MiXCR and lists one record per CDR3 protein. The table has around 62,000 distinct CDR3 sequences, 63% seen once. This TCR was recovered from a human donor in good health. The sequenced sample consisted of cultured T cells, either the whole culture or a sorted T cell fraction (not recorded which). As for subset: Tr1-enriched cell product generated in vitro against host alloantigens.

The CDR3 DNA follows: TGTGCCAGCAGCCCGGACGTCTCCTATGGCTACACCTTC. Protein: CASSPDVSYGYTF. The J gene is TRBJ1-2, the V gene TRBV5-5; D gene uncertain. Trimming removed 4 bases at V and 4 bases at J, with 11 bases between. The CDR3 is made up of 13 amino acids. CDR1 and CDR2 (germline): SGHKS, YYEKEE (reference sequence).